The table lists the clone carrying this T cell receptor (beta chain) with a few counts. Preparation of the TCRbeta library used unique molecular identifiers. TCRdb passed the PCR reads through MiXCR, listing each CDR3 protein once. The data contain about a million distinct CDR3 sequences, about 29% of them singletons. The data are from a study of T-cell reconstitution after alpha-beta-depleted transplantation in children. The CDR3 spans 16 residues. The germline V gene encodes CDR1 KGHDR and CDR2 SFDVKD. Trimming removed 1 base from V and 4 bases from J, with 13 bases in between. The receptor was isolated from a boy less than two years old who had a stem cell transplant for SCID, so the T cells may come from the graft donor. V usage is TRBV24-1 and J usage is TRBJ2-1; D is perhaps TRBD1 or TRBD2 (5 bases each). This specimen consisted of PBMCs, mostly from graft donor cells, obtained 360 days after TCRalphabeta/CD19-depleted stem cell transplant. CDR3 amino acids: CATSDLPGAAYNEQFF. DNA of the CDR3: TGTGCCACCAGTGATTTACCCGGGGCAGCATACAATGAGCAGTTCTTC.